This T cell receptor beta chain was sequenced for a study of human T cells and chemical hapten exposure. At the level of the study: The study patch tested 0.01% DPC on the upper back and read results at 6 days.

At least ten counts were recorded for this clonotype. TCRdb re-derived calls from the RACE reads in MiXCR, one entry per CDR3 protein. The data contain some 38,000 distinct CDR3 sequences, more than 8% of them singletons. This sample's time point: patch test 3, about 24 weeks after DPC sensitization. Treatment indicated: therapeutic diphenylcyclopropenone sensitization with weekly scalp DPC. Researchers extracted total RNA from unfractionated whole blood. This clonotype originated in a man in his fifties with alopecia areata. Some clones in this sample may be carry-over from other donors' samples. Material: whole blood, obtained in connection with sensitization to the hapten diphenylcyclopropenone (DPC).

The CDR3 sequence is CASSWQQNTGELFF. CDR3 DNA sequence: TGTGCCAGCAGCTGGCAACAAAACACCGGGGAGCTGTTTTTT. The rearrangement uses TRBV7-9 and TRBJ2-2; D is unclear. The ends were cut back, 4 bases at V and 2 bases at J, with 8 bases in the middle. Germline V gives CDR1 SEHNR, CDR2 FQNEAQ (reference sequence). The CDR3 covers 14 residues.